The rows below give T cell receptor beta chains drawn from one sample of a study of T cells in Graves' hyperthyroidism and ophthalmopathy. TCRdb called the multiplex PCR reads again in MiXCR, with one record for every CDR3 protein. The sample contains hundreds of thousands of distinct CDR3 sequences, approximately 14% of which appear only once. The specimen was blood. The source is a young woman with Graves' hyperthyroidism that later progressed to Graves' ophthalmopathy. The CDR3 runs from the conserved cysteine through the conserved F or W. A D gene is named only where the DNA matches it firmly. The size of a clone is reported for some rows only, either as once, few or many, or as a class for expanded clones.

cdr3_aa: CAISESRKGAIGYTF
cdr3_nt: TGTGCCATCAGTGAGTCGAGGAAAGGCGCTATCGGCTACACCTTC
j_call: TRBJ1-2
clone_size: many
v_call: TRBV10-3
d_call: -

cdr3_aa: CASSQDGSSYEQYF
cdr3_nt: TGTGCCAGCAGCCAAGACGGCTCATCCTACGAGCAGTACTTC
j_call: TRBJ2-7
clone_size: few
v_call: TRBV3-1
d_call: -

cdr3_aa: CASSESPLAGGPYEQYF
cdr3_nt: TGCGCCAGCAGTGAGTCTCCATTAGCGGGAGGACCGTACGAGCAGTACTTC
j_call: TRBJ2-7
clone_size: many
v_call: TRBV10-2
d_call: TRBD2

cdr3_aa: CATGLALYEQYF
cdr3_nt: TGTGCCACCGGACTAGCGCTCTACGAGCAGTACTTC
j_call: TRBJ2-7
clone_size: many
v_call: TRBV2
d_call: TRBD2

cdr3_aa: CSARAGLAGGSEQYF
cdr3_nt: TGCAGTGCTAGAGCCGGACTAGCGGGAGGTTCCGAGCAGTACTTC
j_call: TRBJ2-7
clone_size: many
v_call: TRBV20-1
d_call: TRBD2

cdr3_aa: CASSVASSNYGYTF
cdr3_nt: TGTGCCAGCAGCGTAGCGTCCTCTAACTATGGCTACACCTTC
j_call: TRBJ1-2
clone_size: -
v_call: TRBV9
d_call: -

cdr3_aa: CASSSPTSGRGTQYF
cdr3_nt: TGTGCCAGCAGCTCACCGACTAGCGGGAGGGGTACGCAGTATTTT
j_call: TRBJ2-3
clone_size: few
v_call: TRBV7-9
d_call: TRBD2

cdr3_aa: CASSLVGSGGSQYF
cdr3_nt: TGTGCCAGCAGCTTAGTAGGGTCGGGCGGGAGTCAGTACTTC
j_call: TRBJ2-7
clone_size: -
v_call: TRBV7-9
d_call: TRBD2

cdr3_aa: CASSSARDTQETQYF
cdr3_nt: TGTGCCAGCAGTTCCGCCAGAGACACCCAAGAGACCCAGTACTTC
j_call: TRBJ2-5
clone_size: many
v_call: TRBV27
d_call: -

cdr3_aa: CASSSAPYNEQFF
cdr3_nt: TGTGCCAGTAGTTCTGCTCCCTACAATGAGCAGTTCTTC
j_call: TRBJ2-1
clone_size: -
v_call: TRBV19
d_call: -

cdr3_aa: CASSVRGQGARTDTQYF
cdr3_nt: TGTGCCAGCAGCGTCCGGGGACAGGGGGCCCGCACAGATACGCAGTATTTT
j_call: TRBJ2-3
clone_size: once
v_call: TRBV11-2
d_call: TRBD1

cdr3_aa: CASSHRAGVQETQYF
cdr3_nt: TGTGCCAGCAGCCATAGGGCCGGGGTACAAGAGACCCAGTACTTC
j_call: TRBJ2-5
clone_size: -
v_call: TRBV4-2
d_call: -

cdr3_aa: CASSPTAWDTQYF
cdr3_nt: TGTGCCAGCAGTCCGACAGCGTGGGATACGCAGTATTTT
j_call: TRBJ2-3
clone_size: many
v_call: TRBV27
d_call: -

cdr3_aa: CAWRPTGGVGEQYF
cdr3_nt: TGTGCCTGGAGGCCGACAGGGGGGGTGGGCGAGCAGTACTTC
j_call: TRBJ2-7
clone_size: many
v_call: TRBV30
d_call: TRBD1

cdr3_aa: CASSAYTGFSNQPQHF
cdr3_nt: TGTGCCAGCAGTGCTTACACAGGATTTAGCAATCAGCCCCAGCATTTT
j_call: TRBJ1-5
clone_size: many
v_call: TRBV2
d_call: -

cdr3_aa: CSVEYRDTDTQYF
cdr3_nt: TGCAGCGTAGAGTACAGGGACACAGATACGCAGTATTTT
j_call: TRBJ2-3
clone_size: many
v_call: TRBV29-1
d_call: -

cdr3_aa: CASSYSSRGNTEAFF
cdr3_nt: TGTGCCAGCAGTTACTCGAGCCGGGGGAACACTGAAGCTTTCTTT
j_call: TRBJ1-1
clone_size: -
v_call: TRBV6-2/TRBV6-3
d_call: -

cdr3_aa: CASSIEGWVDQPQHF
cdr3_nt: TGTGCCAGTAGTATAGAGGGTTGGGTTGACCAGCCCCAGCATTTT
j_call: TRBJ1-5
clone_size: few
v_call: TRBV19
d_call: -

cdr3_aa: CASSLGGTNTGEPFF
cdr3_nt: TGTGCCAGCAGCTTGGGGGGGACCAACACCGGGGAGCCGTTTTTT
j_call: TRBJ2-2
clone_size: -
v_call: TRBV5-6
d_call: -

cdr3_aa: CASSEVDDPNEQFF
cdr3_nt: TGTGCCAGCAGTGAGGTGGACGATCCGAATGAGCAGTTCTTC
j_call: TRBJ2-1
clone_size: few
v_call: TRBV27
d_call: -

cdr3_aa: CASSEAARGVYEQYF
cdr3_nt: TGCGCCAGCAGTGAAGCAGCCCGAGGCGTCTACGAGCAGTACTTC
j_call: TRBJ2-7
clone_size: few
v_call: TRBV10-2
d_call: -

cdr3_aa: CASSSRTGGGVAFF
cdr3_nt: TGTGCCAGCAGCTCCCGAACGGGAGGGGGGGTCGCTTTCTTT
j_call: TRBJ1-1
clone_size: many
v_call: TRBV11-2
d_call: -

cdr3_aa: CASSLAGGARGYTF
cdr3_nt: TGCGCCAGCAGCCTAGCAGGGGGCGCGCGGGGCTACACCTTC
j_call: TRBJ1-2
clone_size: few
v_call: TRBV5-1
d_call: TRBD1

cdr3_aa: CASSFSRDYSYEQYF
cdr3_nt: TGTGCCAGCAGTTTCTCTCGGGACTACAGCTACGAGCAGTACTTC
j_call: TRBJ2-7
clone_size: many
v_call: TRBV28
d_call: TRBD2

cdr3_aa: CSARVAGVNTEAFF
cdr3_nt: TGCAGTGCTAGAGTCGCAGGGGTGAACACTGAAGCTTTCTTT
j_call: TRBJ1-1
clone_size: many
v_call: TRBV20-1
d_call: -

cdr3_aa: CASSLPSETQYF
cdr3_nt: TGCGCCAGCAGCTTACCGAGTGAGACCCAGTACTTC
j_call: TRBJ2-5
clone_size: few
v_call: TRBV5-1
d_call: -

cdr3_aa: CSAREAGLGADTQYF
cdr3_nt: TGCAGTGCTAGAGAAGCAGGCCTAGGGGCAGATACGCAGTATTTT
j_call: TRBJ2-3
clone_size: -
v_call: TRBV20-1
d_call: -

cdr3_aa: CASSLNRGLGGQPQHF
cdr3_nt: TGTGCCAGCAGTTTGAACAGGGGATTGGGCGGACAGCCCCAGCATTTT
j_call: TRBJ1-5
clone_size: many
v_call: TRBV12-3/TRBV12-4
d_call: TRBD1

cdr3_aa: CASSPDTPNTEAFF
cdr3_nt: TGTGCCAGCTCACCAGACACACCGAACACTGAAGCTTTCTTT
j_call: TRBJ1-1
clone_size: many
v_call: TRBV18
d_call: -

cdr3_aa: CASTEKYNEQFF
cdr3_nt: TGTGCCAGCACCGAAAAGTACAATGAGCAGTTCTTC
j_call: TRBJ2-1
clone_size: many
v_call: TRBV28
d_call: -

cdr3_aa: CASRASAGYEQYF
cdr3_nt: TGTGCCAGCAGGGCATCGGCAGGCTACGAGCAGTACTTC
j_call: TRBJ2-7
clone_size: many
v_call: TRBV11-2
d_call: -

cdr3_aa: CASSPGYNTGELFF
cdr3_nt: TGTGCCAGCAGCCCGGGATACAACACCGGGGAGCTGTTTTTT
j_call: TRBJ2-2
clone_size: many
v_call: TRBV7-2
d_call: -

cdr3_aa: CGAATDSGANVLTF
cdr3_nt: TGCGGTGCCGCGACAGACTCTGGGGCCAACGTCCTGACTTTC
j_call: TRBJ2-6
clone_size: -
v_call: TRBV20-1
d_call: -

cdr3_aa: CASRVKRGLQETQYF
cdr3_nt: TGTGCCAGCAGGGTTAAACGGGGGTTACAAGAGACCCAGTACTTC
j_call: TRBJ2-5
clone_size: many
v_call: TRBV28
d_call: -

cdr3_aa: CASSRTGFGGYTF
cdr3_nt: TGCGCCAGCAGCCGAACGGGGTTCGGTGGCTACACCTTC
j_call: TRBJ1-2
clone_size: -
v_call: TRBV4-3
d_call: -

cdr3_aa: CASSSGQGAYGYTF
cdr3_nt: TGTGCCAGCAGTTCAGGACAGGGGGCGTATGGCTACACCTTC
j_call: TRBJ1-2
clone_size: -
v_call: TRBV27
d_call: TRBD1

cdr3_aa: CATQEGMGGYGYTF
cdr3_nt: TGTGCCACACAAGAGGGGATGGGAGGCTATGGCTACACCTTC
j_call: TRBJ1-2
clone_size: few
v_call: TRBV10-3
d_call: -

cdr3_aa: CASSSSGTTNYEQYF
cdr3_nt: TGTGCCAGCAGTTCGTCCGGGACTACAAACTACGAGCAGTACTTC
j_call: TRBJ2-7
clone_size: many
v_call: TRBV28
d_call: TRBD2

cdr3_aa: CASSRGTSGPNPTQYF
cdr3_nt: TGTGCCAGCTCACGGGGGACTAGCGGCCCAAACCCGACCCAGTACTTC
j_call: TRBJ2-5
clone_size: many
v_call: TRBV18
d_call: TRBD2

cdr3_aa: CASSYSWRSNQPQHF
cdr3_nt: TGTGCCAGCAGTTACTCGTGGCGGAGCAATCAGCCCCAGCATTTT
j_call: TRBJ1-5
clone_size: many
v_call: TRBV6-5
d_call: -

cdr3_aa: CASSPLVITENRNTEAFF
cdr3_nt: TGCGCCAGCAGCCCCTTAGTAATTACCGAAAATCGGAACACTGAAGCTTTCTTT
j_call: TRBJ1-1
clone_size: few
v_call: TRBV4-1
d_call: -

cdr3_aa: CARGTGVSPYEQYF
cdr3_nt: TGTGCCAGGGGTACAGGCGTATCTCCCTACGAGCAGTACTTC
j_call: TRBJ2-7
clone_size: many
v_call: TRBV2
d_call: -

cdr3_aa: CASSPLGDLLGTGELFF
cdr3_nt: TGTGCCAGCAGCCCCCTCGGGGATCTCCTTGGGACCGGGGAGCTGTTTTTT
j_call: TRBJ2-2
clone_size: few
v_call: TRBV14
d_call: -

cdr3_aa: CASSRTASYSNQPQHF
cdr3_nt: TGTGCCAGCAGTAGGACAGCGTCTTATAGCAATCAGCCCCAGCATTTT
j_call: TRBJ1-5
clone_size: many
v_call: TRBV27
d_call: -

cdr3_aa: CASSTAMSGRFYNEQFF
cdr3_nt: TGTGCCAGTAGTACAGCCATGAGCGGGAGGTTCTACAATGAGCAGTTCTTC
j_call: TRBJ2-1
clone_size: -
v_call: TRBV19
d_call: TRBD2

cdr3_aa: CASSVEGTGEPQHF
cdr3_nt: TGTGCCAGCAGCGTAGAGGGGACAGGCGAGCCCCAGCATTTT
j_call: TRBJ1-5
clone_size: -
v_call: TRBV9
d_call: TRBD1

cdr3_aa: CASSEGWSGYYNEQFF
cdr3_nt: TGTGCCAGCAGCGAGGGATGGAGCGGCTACTACAATGAGCAGTTCTTC
j_call: TRBJ2-1
clone_size: many
v_call: TRBV7-9
d_call: -

cdr3_aa: CASSQVYPSRDQETQYF
cdr3_nt: TGCGCCAGCAGCCAAGTTTATCCCTCGCGGGACCAAGAGACCCAGTACTTC
j_call: TRBJ2-5
clone_size: few
v_call: TRBV4-3
d_call: -

cdr3_aa: CASSYTNKNEQFF
cdr3_nt: TGTGCCAGCAGTTACACAAACAAGAATGAGCAGTTCTTC
j_call: TRBJ2-1
clone_size: -
v_call: TRBV6-2/TRBV6-3
d_call: -

cdr3_aa: CASSPGGGGWAKNIQYF
cdr3_nt: TGTGCCAGCAGCCCCGGGGGGGGCGGGTGGGCCAAAAACATTCAGTACTTC
j_call: TRBJ2-4
clone_size: -
v_call: TRBV28
d_call: TRBD2

cdr3_aa: CSVESRTSGSTTDTQYF
cdr3_nt: TGCAGCGTTGAAAGTCGAACTAGCGGGAGCACCACAGATACGCAGTATTTT
j_call: TRBJ2-3
clone_size: many
v_call: TRBV29-1
d_call: TRBD2